This entry features one T cell receptor beta chain sequence. A single record per CDR3 protein comes from TCRdb applying MiXCR to the RT-PCR reads. Among 710,000 or so distinct CDR3 sequences listed, more than 15% were seen once. From germline, CDR1 is SGHRS and CDR2 YFSETQ. CDR3 length: 16 residues. After removal of 4 bases from V and 2 bases from J, the junction contained 9 bases not matched to a gene. This entry is derived from a study of response to subunit inactivated influenza vaccine. The source of this sequence is a middle-aged man who received an inactivated influenza vaccine. This rearrangement joins TRBV5-1 to TRBJ2-3; 8 bases map to TRBD1. The material was PBMCs from blood, obtained approximately 13 days after vaccination. Here the CDR3 DNA reads TGCGCCAGCAGCATCCCCGGGACAGGTTACACAGATACGCAGTATTTT. Translating gives CASSIPGTGYTDTQYF.